This is a list of T cell receptor beta chains from one sample in a study of cytomegalovirus exposure and HLA in healthy donors. Repertoires were generated with immunoSEQ multiplex PCR, while TCRdb's copy carries only in-frame clones and drops some. Here the sample spans about 330,000 clones, just over 85% being singletons. The sequencing input was PBMCs. The receptors were gathered from a woman aged 18-30 years in good health and CMV-seronegative. Both conserved end residues are part of each CDR3. Rows give clone size only sometimes, using once, few, many, or a class for an expanded clone.

clone_size v_call cdr3_aa
NA TRBV5-1 CASSLGQGNYGYTF
NA TRBV12-5 CASGLALHGYTF
NA TRBV7-9 CASSRPGLATNEQFF
NA TRBV27 CASSTGTANEQFF
once TRBV7-8 CASSFVEGVGYTF
NA TRBV28 CASVGTSGRVRDTQYF
NA TRBV4-3 CASSQDPAGSQETQYF
NA TRBV19 CASSYSGTSGSYEQYF
NA TRBV7-6 CASSPSRESTYEQYF
NA TRBV18 CASSPPSVPAYEQYF
NA TRBV9 CASSAQGSAGELFF
once TRBV6-1 CASREFSGGNTGELFF
NA TRBV11-1 CASSPTSGGDTGELFF
NA TRBV29-1 CSVGTRLRYEQYF
NA TRBV29-1 CSVTGLAGAGNTQYF
NA TRBV29-1 CSVGAQGAVEQYF
NA TRBV5-6 CASSRGRDYGYTF
once TRBV11-1 CASSLGTAKETQYF
few TRBV28 CASSQTGSGQYF
NA TRBV4-1 CASSQVDSSNEKLFF
few TRBV4-2 CASSSRDRQYF
NA TRBV14 CASSHGQGWDQPQHF
NA TRBV19 CASSIAGGQKTQYF
once TRBV28 CASRLAGRETQYF
NA TRBV6-5 CASSYAGLATDTQYF
NA TRBV9 CASSVVGLAGETQYF
NA TRBV5-5 CASSLFFGTHGYTF
few TRBV7-7 CASSLSTGELFF
NA TRBV7-3 CASSLTGAYNEQFF
once TRBV4-3 CASSQDLAGARSEYF
NA TRBV10-3 CATASGDYEQYF
NA TRBV4-3 CASSQAREVAGVGLEFF
NA TRBV7-9 CASSLGLAGGPGYEQYF
NA TRBV2 CASRRRAAYEQYF
NA TRBV10-3 CAISESSTTGQETQYF